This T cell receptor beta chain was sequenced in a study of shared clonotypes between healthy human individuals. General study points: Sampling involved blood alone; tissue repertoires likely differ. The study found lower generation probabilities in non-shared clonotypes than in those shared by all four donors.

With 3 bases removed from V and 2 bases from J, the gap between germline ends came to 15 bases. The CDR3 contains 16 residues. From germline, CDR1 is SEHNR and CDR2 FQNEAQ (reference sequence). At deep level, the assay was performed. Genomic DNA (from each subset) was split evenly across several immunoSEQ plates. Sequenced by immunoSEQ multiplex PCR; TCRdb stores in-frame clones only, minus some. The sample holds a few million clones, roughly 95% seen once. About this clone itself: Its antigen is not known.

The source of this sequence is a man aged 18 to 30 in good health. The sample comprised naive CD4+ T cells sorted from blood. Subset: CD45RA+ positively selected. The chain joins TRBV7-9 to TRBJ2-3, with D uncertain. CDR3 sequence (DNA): TGTGCCAGCAGCTTTTACGAGTTAGGCTACACAGATACGCAGTATTTT. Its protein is CASSFYELGYTDTQYF.